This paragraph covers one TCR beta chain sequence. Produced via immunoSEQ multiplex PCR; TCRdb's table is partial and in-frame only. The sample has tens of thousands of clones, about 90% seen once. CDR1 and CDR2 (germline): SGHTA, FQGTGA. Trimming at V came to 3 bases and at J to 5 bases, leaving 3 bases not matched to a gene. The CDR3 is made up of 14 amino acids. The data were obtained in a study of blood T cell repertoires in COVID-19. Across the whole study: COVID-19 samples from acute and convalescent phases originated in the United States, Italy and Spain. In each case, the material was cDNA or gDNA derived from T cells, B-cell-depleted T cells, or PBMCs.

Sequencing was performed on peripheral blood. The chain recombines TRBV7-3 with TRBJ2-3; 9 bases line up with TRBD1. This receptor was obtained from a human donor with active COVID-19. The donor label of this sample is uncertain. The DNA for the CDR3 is TGTGCCAGCAGCTTGGGACAGGGAGTAGATACGCAGTATTTT. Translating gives CASSLGQGVDTQYF.